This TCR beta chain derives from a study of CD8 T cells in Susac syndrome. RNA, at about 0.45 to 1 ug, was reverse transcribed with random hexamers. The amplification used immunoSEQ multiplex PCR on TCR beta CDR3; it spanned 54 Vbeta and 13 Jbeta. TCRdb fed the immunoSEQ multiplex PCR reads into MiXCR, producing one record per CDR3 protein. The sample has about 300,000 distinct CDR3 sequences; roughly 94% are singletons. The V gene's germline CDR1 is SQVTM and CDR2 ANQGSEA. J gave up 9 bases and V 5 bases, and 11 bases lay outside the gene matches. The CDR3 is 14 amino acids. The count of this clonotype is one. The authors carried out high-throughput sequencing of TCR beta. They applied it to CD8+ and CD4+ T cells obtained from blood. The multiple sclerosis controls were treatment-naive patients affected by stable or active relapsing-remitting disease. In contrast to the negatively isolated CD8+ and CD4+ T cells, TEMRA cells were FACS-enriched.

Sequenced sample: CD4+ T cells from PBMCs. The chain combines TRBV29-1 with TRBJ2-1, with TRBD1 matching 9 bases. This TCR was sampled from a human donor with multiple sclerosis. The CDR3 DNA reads TGCAGCGTTCCTTGGACAGGGGAGGCCCCTGAGCAGTTCTTC. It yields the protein CSVPWTGEAPEQFF.